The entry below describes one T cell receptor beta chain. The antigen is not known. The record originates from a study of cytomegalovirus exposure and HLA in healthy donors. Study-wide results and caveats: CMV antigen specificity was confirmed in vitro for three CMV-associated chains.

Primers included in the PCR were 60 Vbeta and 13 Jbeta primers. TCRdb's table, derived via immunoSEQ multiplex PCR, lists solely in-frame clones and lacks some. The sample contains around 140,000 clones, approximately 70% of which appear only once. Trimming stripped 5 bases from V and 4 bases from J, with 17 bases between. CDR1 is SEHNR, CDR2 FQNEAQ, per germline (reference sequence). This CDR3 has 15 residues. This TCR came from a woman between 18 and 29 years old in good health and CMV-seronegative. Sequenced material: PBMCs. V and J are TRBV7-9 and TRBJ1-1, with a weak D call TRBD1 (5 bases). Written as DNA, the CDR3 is TGTGCCAGCAGCGGGGCGGGGACGGAAGCCACTGAAGCTTTCTTT. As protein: CASSGAGTEATEAFF.